Listed below are T cell receptor beta chains from one sample, sequenced in a study of blood T cells in healthy people across ages. TCRdb fed the 5' RACE reads into MiXCR, producing one record per CDR3 protein. The table shows some 880,000 distinct CDR3 sequences, with about 37% occurring only once. What was sequenced was blood. The origin of the receptors is a man between 18 and 35 years old in good health. CDR3s include the opening cysteine and the closing phenylalanine or tryptophan. The D gene is left open where the match is weak. Clone size is stated in some rows and not others, as once, few, many or a class when expanded.

d_gene: TRBD2; j_gene: TRBJ2-1; v_gene: TRBV7-2; abundance: NA; CDR3aa: CASSSPGLGYNEQFF; CDR3nt: TGTGCCAGCAGCTCGCCGGGACTAGGGTACAATGAGCAGTTCTTC
d_gene: NA; j_gene: TRBJ2-1; v_gene: TRBV28; abundance: few; CDR3aa: CASSYKLQGLLTGDDEQFF; CDR3nt: TGTGCCAGCAGTTACAAACTCCAGGGCCTTCTAACTGGTGACGATGAGCAGTTCTTC
d_gene: NA; j_gene: TRBJ2-1; v_gene: TRBV7-2; abundance: many; CDR3aa: CASSLENDNEQFF; CDR3nt: TGTGCCAGCAGCTTAGAAAACGACAATGAGCAGTTCTTC
d_gene: TRBD2; j_gene: TRBJ2-7; v_gene: TRBV13; abundance: few; CDR3aa: CASSLGEGTSEQYF; CDR3nt: TGTGCCAGCAGCTTGGGCGAGGGGACTAGTGAGCAGTACTTC
d_gene: TRBD1; j_gene: TRBJ2-1; v_gene: TRBV29-1; abundance: NA; CDR3aa: CSVEDLRGLEVYERFF; CDR3nt: TGCAGCGTTGAAGATCTAAGGGGGCTCGAGGTGTATGAGCGGTTCTTC
d_gene: TRBD1; j_gene: TRBJ1-5; v_gene: TRBV6-1; abundance: few; CDR3aa: CASSDRDRGFGQPQHF; CDR3nt: TGTGCCAGCAGTGATAGAGACAGGGGCTTCGGTCAGCCCCAGCATTTT
d_gene: TRBD2; j_gene: TRBJ2-3; v_gene: TRBV3-1; abundance: few; CDR3aa: CASSPGRTSGQDTQYF; CDR3nt: TGTGCCAGCAGCCCCGGAAGGACTAGCGGCCAAGATACGCAGTATTTT
d_gene: NA; j_gene: TRBJ1-5; v_gene: TRBV9; abundance: NA; CDR3aa: CASSVGPVNQPQHF; CDR3nt: TGTGCCAGCAGCGTAGGGCCGGTCAATCAGCCCCAGCATTTT
d_gene: NA; j_gene: TRBJ2-1; v_gene: TRBV4-3; abundance: few; CDR3aa: CASSQGPWGRYEQFF; CDR3nt: TGCGCCAGCAGCCAAGGGCCATGGGGGCGGTATGAGCAGTTCTTC
d_gene: NA; j_gene: TRBJ1-2; v_gene: TRBV5-1; abundance: few; CDR3aa: CASSLSLGLYGYTF; CDR3nt: TGCGCCAGCAGCTTGAGTCTAGGCCTCTATGGCTACACCTTC
d_gene: NA; j_gene: TRBJ1-2; v_gene: TRBV20-1; abundance: few; CDR3aa: CSARDRIGGYGYTF; CDR3nt: TGCAGTGCTAGAGATCGGATCGGTGGCTATGGCTACACCTTC
d_gene: TRBD2; j_gene: TRBJ2-1; v_gene: TRBV14; abundance: few; CDR3aa: CASSPYTLAGTYNEQFF; CDR3nt: TGTGCCAGCAGCCCCTACACTTTAGCGGGAACCTACAATGAGCAGTTCTTC
d_gene: NA; j_gene: TRBJ2-3; v_gene: TRBV5-1; abundance: NA; CDR3aa: CASSLAQGPDTDTQYF; CDR3nt: TGCGCCAGCAGCTTGGCCCAGGGACCAGACACAGATACGCAGTATTTT
d_gene: NA; j_gene: TRBJ2-1; v_gene: TRBV5-1; abundance: few; CDR3aa: CASSRPRYNEQFF; CDR3nt: TGCGCCAGCAGCCGGCCCAGGTACAATGAGCAGTTCTTC
d_gene: NA; j_gene: TRBJ2-1; v_gene: TRBV2; abundance: few; CDR3aa: CASSRIYNNEQFF; CDR3nt: TGTGCCAGCAGTAGAATTTACAACAATGAGCAGTTCTTC
d_gene: TRBD2; j_gene: TRBJ2-1; v_gene: TRBV20-1; abundance: many; CDR3aa: CSAREAAGFSYNEQFF; CDR3nt: TGCAGTGCTAGAGAGGCAGCGGGGTTCTCCTACAATGAGCAGTTCTTC
d_gene: NA; j_gene: TRBJ2-1; v_gene: TRBV12-3/TRBV12-4; abundance: NA; CDR3aa: CASRPGPKNEQFF; CDR3nt: TGTGCCAGCAGACCGGGACCTAAGAATGAGCAGTTCTTC
d_gene: NA; j_gene: TRBJ2-3; v_gene: TRBV6-5; abundance: NA; CDR3aa: CASRAGAWSTDTQYF; CDR3nt: TGTGCCAGCAGGGCCGGGGCATGGTCCACAGATACGCAGTATTTT
d_gene: TRBD2; j_gene: TRBJ2-7; v_gene: TRBV29-1; abundance: many; CDR3aa: CSVDGLAGATYEQYF; CDR3nt: TGCAGCGTCGACGGACTAGCGGGGGCGACCTACGAGCAGTACTTC
d_gene: NA; j_gene: TRBJ2-5; v_gene: TRBV15; abundance: NA; CDR3aa: CATSRDLAVRETQYF; CDR3nt: TGTGCCACCAGCAGAGATCTTGCGGTCCGGGAGACCCAGTACTTC
d_gene: NA; j_gene: TRBJ2-1; v_gene: TRBV18; abundance: few; CDR3aa: CASSPTIREDEQFF; CDR3nt: TGTGCCAGCTCACCAACCATAAGGGAGGATGAGCAGTTCTTC
d_gene: NA; j_gene: TRBJ2-7; v_gene: TRBV28; abundance: few; CDR3aa: CASSRYRWGKGYEQYF; CDR3nt: TGTGCCAGCAGCCGCTATCGGTGGGGAAAAGGCTACGAGCAGTACTTC
d_gene: NA; j_gene: TRBJ2-3; v_gene: TRBV5-1; abundance: NA; CDR3aa: CASSLNNAGVTDTQYF; CDR3nt: TGCGCCAGCAGCCTAAATAATGCGGGTGTCACAGATACGCAGTATTTT
d_gene: TRBD1; j_gene: TRBJ2-6; v_gene: TRBV14; abundance: NA; CDR3aa: CASSTRTGQVGANVLTF; CDR3nt: TGTGCCAGCAGCACAAGGACAGGGCAGGTGGGGGCCAACGTCCTGACTTTC
d_gene: NA; j_gene: TRBJ1-1; v_gene: TRBV5-5; abundance: NA; CDR3aa: CASRSEMPEAFF; CDR3nt: TGTGCCAGCAGGTCAGAGATGCCTGAAGCTTTCTTT
d_gene: NA; j_gene: TRBJ2-7; v_gene: TRBV4-3; abundance: NA; CDR3aa: CASSQGAELRYNEQYF; CDR3nt: TGCGCCAGCAGCCAAGGCGCAGAATTACGGTACAATGAGCAGTACTTC
d_gene: NA; j_gene: TRBJ1-1; v_gene: TRBV20-1; abundance: NA; CDR3aa: CSARLGWTEAFF; CDR3nt: TGCAGTGCTCGGTTGGGGTGGACTGAAGCTTTCTTT
d_gene: NA; j_gene: TRBJ1-2; v_gene: TRBV6-1; abundance: few; CDR3aa: CASSEGPGGRGDGYTF; CDR3nt: TGTGCCAGCAGTGAAGGTCCGGGGGGCAGGGGAGATGGCTACACCTTC
d_gene: NA; j_gene: TRBJ1-1; v_gene: TRBV6-6; abundance: NA; CDR3aa: CASRGREPFF; CDR3nt: TGTGCCAGCAGGGGCAGGGAACCTTTCTTT
d_gene: TRBD2; j_gene: TRBJ2-5; v_gene: TRBV7-3; abundance: NA; CDR3aa: CASSSGGSGSGEQYF; CDR3nt: TGTGCCAGCAGCTCGGGGGGGTCTGGGTCTGGTGAGCAGTACTTC
d_gene: NA; j_gene: TRBJ1-1; v_gene: TRBV7-9; abundance: NA; CDR3aa: CASSLQLLNTEAFF; CDR3nt: TGTGCCAGCAGCTTACAGCTTCTGAACACTGAAGCTTTCTTT
d_gene: NA; j_gene: TRBJ1-2; v_gene: TRBV12-3/TRBV12-4; abundance: NA; CDR3aa: CASSLYLSSGNGYTF; CDR3nt: TGTGCCAGCAGCCTTTATCTCAGTTCAGGGAATGGCTACACCTTC
d_gene: NA; j_gene: TRBJ1-4; v_gene: TRBV7-2; abundance: NA; CDR3aa: CASSLVATNENLFF; CDR3nt: TGTGCCAGCAGCTTAGTTGCAACTAATGAAAACCTGTTTTTT
d_gene: NA; j_gene: TRBJ1-2; v_gene: TRBV12-3/TRBV12-4; abundance: once; CDR3aa: CASSPGGSALNYGYTF; CDR3nt: TGTGCCAGCAGTCCCGGGGGGTCGGCCCTCAACTATGGCTACACCTTC
d_gene: NA; j_gene: TRBJ2-3; v_gene: TRBV7-9; abundance: many; CDR3aa: CASSLISTDTQYF; CDR3nt: TGTGCCAGCAGCTTGATCAGCACAGATACGCAGTATTTT
d_gene: NA; j_gene: TRBJ2-1; v_gene: TRBV12-3/TRBV12-4; abundance: many; CDR3aa: CASSRQRGDTNEQFF; CDR3nt: TGTGCCAGCAGCCGACAGCGTGGCGACACCAATGAGCAGTTCTTC
d_gene: TRBD2; j_gene: TRBJ2-4; v_gene: TRBV7-2; abundance: NA; CDR3aa: CASSLGSGEGKNIQYF; CDR3nt: TGTGCCAGCAGCTTAGGATCCGGGGAGGGCAAAAACATTCAGTACTTC
d_gene: NA; j_gene: TRBJ2-7; v_gene: TRBV20-1; abundance: few; CDR3aa: CSASYRGLYERYF; CDR3nt: TGCAGTGCTAGCTATAGGGGACTCTACGAGCGGTACTTC
d_gene: NA; j_gene: TRBJ1-2; v_gene: TRBV12-3/TRBV12-4; abundance: NA; CDR3aa: CASSPTASGLVGYTF; CDR3nt: TGTGCCAGCAGCCCGACCGCCTCAGGGCTTGTTGGCTACACCTTC
d_gene: TRBD1; j_gene: TRBJ1-1; v_gene: TRBV20-1; abundance: NA; CDR3aa: CSARAGQRNTEAFF; CDR3nt: TGCAGTGCTAGAGCGGGACAGAGGAACACTGAAGCTTTCTTT
d_gene: NA; j_gene: TRBJ1-2; v_gene: TRBV12-3/TRBV12-4; abundance: many; CDR3aa: CASSRGGKIGGGYTF; CDR3nt: TGTGCCAGCAGTCGAGGCGGAAAAATTGGGGGGGGCTACACCTTC
d_gene: NA; j_gene: TRBJ1-2; v_gene: TRBV27; abundance: NA; CDR3aa: CASSSRDGESLYGYTF; CDR3nt: TGTGCCAGCAGTTCCCGGGACGGAGAGTCCCTCTATGGCTACACCTTC
d_gene: NA; j_gene: TRBJ1-5; v_gene: TRBV15; abundance: NA; CDR3aa: CATSTDGNQPQHF; CDR3nt: TGTGCCACCAGCACGGACGGCAATCAGCCCCAGCATTTT
d_gene: NA; j_gene: TRBJ2-5; v_gene: TRBV15; abundance: many; CDR3aa: CATSSYPETQYF; CDR3nt: TGTGCCACCAGCAGTTACCCTGAGACCCAGTACTTC
d_gene: NA; j_gene: TRBJ1-5; v_gene: TRBV12-3/TRBV12-4; abundance: many; CDR3aa: CASSPGLNQPQHF; CDR3nt: TGTGCCAGCAGCCCCGGGCTCAATCAGCCCCAGCATTTT
d_gene: TRBD1; j_gene: TRBJ1-1; v_gene: TRBV20-1; abundance: few; CDR3aa: CSARDVTGETEAFF; CDR3nt: TGCAGTGCTAGAGACGTGACAGGGGAGACTGAAGCTTTCTTT
d_gene: NA; j_gene: TRBJ2-1; v_gene: TRBV7-2; abundance: NA; CDR3aa: CASSPRQERNEQFF; CDR3nt: TGTGCCAGCAGCCCGAGACAGGAAAGGAATGAGCAGTTCTTC
d_gene: NA; j_gene: TRBJ2-1; v_gene: TRBV7-9; abundance: NA; CDR3aa: CASSGDGNNEQFF; CDR3nt: TGTGCCAGCAGCGGCGACGGAAACAATGAGCAGTTCTTC
d_gene: TRBD2; j_gene: TRBJ2-3; v_gene: TRBV5-1; abundance: NA; CDR3aa: CASSLDAAGGNTDTQYF; CDR3nt: TGCGCCAGCAGCTTGGATGCGGCGGGGGGCAACACAGATACGCAGTATTTT
d_gene: NA; j_gene: TRBJ2-1; v_gene: TRBV20-1; abundance: NA; CDR3aa: CSARGQERETQFF; CDR3nt: TGCAGTGCTAGAGGGCAGGAAAGGGAGACCCAGTTCTTC
d_gene: NA; j_gene: TRBJ2-4; v_gene: TRBV11-2; abundance: once; CDR3aa: CASSSLRELAKNIQYF; CDR3nt: TGTGCCAGCAGCTCGCTGCGGGAACTAGCCAAAAACATTCAGTACTTC